This T cell receptor (beta chain) was captured in a study of blood T cell repertoires in COVID-19. The ends lost 3 bases at V and 12 bases at J; junction bases unmatched: 6. This CDR3 is built from 12 residues. Germline CDR1 is SGHRS and CDR2 is YFSETQ. Repertoires were generated with immunoSEQ multiplex PCR, while TCRdb's copy carries only in-frame clones and drops some. The repertoire consists of about 320,000 clones, with 85% to 95% occurring once and the leading ten covering around 3.9%. Specimen: PBMCs or T cells enriched from blood (not recorded which). This TCR was sampled from a woman aged 25-40 years who had been exposed to COVID-19. The V and J genes are TRBV5-1 and TRBJ2-1; 7 nucleotides match TRBD1. The CDR3 reads CASSSPDRSQFF. CDR3 DNA: TGCGCCAGCAGCTCCCCGGACAGGTCGCAGTTCTTC.